These 16 T cell receptor beta chains share one sample of origin, sequenced in a study of blood T cell repertoires in COVID-19. Data came from immunoSEQ multiplex PCR; TCRdb stores just in-frame clones and leaves some out. The sample yields some 97,000 clones, approximately 86% seen once. Sequencing was performed on peripheral blood. The receptor set was obtained from a woman in her sixties with acute or convalescent COVID-19.

The rearrangement joins TRBV9 to TRBJ2-7; TRBD1 might be the D (6 bases). CDR3 length: 13 amino acids. V lost 4 bases to trimming and J lost 6 bases, with 14 bases between them. Germline CDR1 is SGDLS and CDR2 is YYNGEE. For the CDR3, the DNA is TGTGCCAGCAGCCTAACAGGGTACGGCGAGCAGTACGTC. The encoded protein is CASSLTGYGEQYV.

This clone came up a few times. This sequence joins TRBV6-6 and TRBJ2-1; 7 bases map to TRBD2. Germline V gene data show CDR1 as MNHNY and CDR2 as SVGAGI (reference sequence). Trimming took 11 bases from V and 4 from J; bases not matched to a gene: 11. The CDR3 sequence is 14 residues long. The CDR3 sequence is CAHKETSQYNEQFF. In nucleotides, the CDR3 is TGTGCCCACAAGGAGACTAGCCAATACAATGAGCAGTTCTTC.

The chain recombines TRBV19 with TRBJ1-5; no firm D call. Germline V CDR1 and CDR2: LNHDA, SQIVND (reference sequence). Trimming pared 3 bases from V and 9 bases from J, leaving 9 bases between. The CDR3 consists of 12 residues. DNA of the CDR3: TGTGCCAGTAGTATGCCCCCAGGGCCCCAGCATTTT. Protein: CASSMPPGPQHF.

This clone was seen just once. The chain links TRBV3-1 (or the pseudogene TRBV3-2) to TRBJ2-7, with TRBD2 identical over 7 bases. J was trimmed by 5 bases and V by 3 bases; bases with no gene match: 7. CDR3 length: 14 amino acids. CDR1 and CDR2 (germline): LGHDT, YNNKEL (reference sequence). CDR3 protein: CASSQGVGRNEQYF. The CDR3 coding sequence is TGTGCCAGCAGCCAGGGAGTCGGGAGGAACGAGCAGTACTTC.

V is TRBV18 and J is TRBJ1-2; 8 bases fit TRBD1. CDR1 and CDR2 (germline): KGHSH, LQKENI. Trimming at V came to 3 bases and at J to 7 bases, leaving 19 bases not matched to a gene. The CDR3 length is 18 residues. The CDR3 DNA reads as TGTGCCAGCTCACCCATACTCCCAATCCAGGGGGCGCCCGGTGGCTACACCTTC. Protein: CASSPILPIQGAPGGYTF.

The chain uses TRBV30 and TRBJ2-1; tentatively, D is TRBD2 (5 bases). Trimming shortened V by 0 bases and J by 7 bases, and 16 bases separated the two germline ends. The CDR3 runs to 15 residues. Germline V CDR1 and CDR2: GTSNPN, SVGIG (reference sequence). This CDR3 reads CAWSVHRGALNEQFF. As DNA, the CDR3 is TGTGCCTGGAGTGTACATCGGGGAGCATTGAATGAGCAGTTCTTC. The whole variable domain, filled in from reference TRBV30 and TRBJ2-1, reads SQTIHQWPATLVQPVGSPLSLECTVEGTSNPNLYWYRQAAGRGLQLLFYSVGIGQISSEVPQNLSASRPQDRQFILSSKKLLLSDSGFYLCAWSVHRGALNEQFFGPGTRLTVL.

The rearrangement joins TRBV18 to TRBJ2-2; D may be TRBD1 (6 bases). The CDR3 is 16 amino acids. The germline V and J ends were trimmed by 6 bases and 2 bases, with 16 bases remaining between them. Per germline, CDR1 KGHSH and CDR2 LQKENI. CDR3 DNA: TGTGCCAGCTCGTCATCCGGGACATATAACACCGGGGAGCTGTTTTTT. Its protein product is CASSSSGTYNTGELFF.

CDR3 in DNA: TGTGCCAGCAGTTTTACAGCGGGGGGACAGGGGGCTCTCTACGAGCAGTACTTC. It codes for CASSFTAGGQGALYEQYF. The rearrangement uses TRBV28 and TRBJ2-7; 12 bases are shared with TRBD1. The CDR3 length is 18 residues. Germline V CDR1 and CDR2: MDHEN, SYDVKM. The V segment lost 3 bases and the J segment 3 bases; nucleotides outside the gene matches: 12. The variable domain in full, with the rest retrieved from reference TRBV28 and TRBJ2-7, is DVKVTQSSRYLVKRTGEKVFLECVQDMDHENMFWYRQDPGLGLRLIYFSYDVKMKEKGDIPEGYSVSREKKERFSLILESASTNQTSMYLCASSFTAGGQGALYEQYFGPGTRLTVT.

This sequence joins TRBV5-5 and TRBJ1-2; TRBD1 agrees at 7 bases. With 4 bases clipped from V and 4 bases from J, the junction kept 10 bases outside the gene matches. This CDR3 has 15 amino acids. Per the germline V gene, CDR1 is SGHKS and CDR2 is YYEKEE (reference sequence). CDR3 sequence (DNA): TGTGCCAGCAGCACCTCCGGGACAGACTTCTATGGCTACACCTTC. This translates into CASSTSGTDFYGYTF.

The table lists this clone with a count of one. The chain is built from TRBV6-4 and TRBJ2-1, with 9 bases lining up with TRBD1. This CDR3 is built from 15 residues. CDR1 is MRHNA, CDR2 SNTAGT, per germline. The V segment lost 5 bases and the J segment 7 bases; nucleotides outside the gene matches: 9. The CDR3 DNA sequence: TGTGCCAGCAGTCCCGCCGGGACAGGGATTAATGAGCAGTTCTTC. Protein: CASSPAGTGINEQFF.

This chain connects TRBV11-2 to TRBJ2-7; 7 bases line up with TRBD1. The CDR3 totals 15 residues. V lost 1 base to trimming and J lost 2 bases; unmatched junction nucleotides: 5. Germline CDR1 is SGHAT and CDR2 is FQNNGV. The CDR3 bases are TGTGCCAGCAGCTTAGCCGGGACAGATGCCTACGAGCAGTACGTC. This codes for CASSLAGTDAYEQYV.

This clone was seen only a few times. The chain has TRBV14 and TRBJ1-2; possible D gene TRBD1, 5 bases. The V end was cut by 4 bases, the J end by 4 bases, with 13 bases between. CDR1 SGHDN and CDR2 FVKESK come from the germline V gene. CDR3 size: 14 residues. CDR3 protein: CASSPQGVPYGYTF. The CDR3 DNA reads as TGTGCCAGCAGCCCACAAGGGGTGCCCTATGGCTACACCTTC.

The chain couples TRBV4-1 to TRBJ2-6, with TRBD2 matching over 9 bases. Per the germline V gene, CDR1 is MGHRA and CDR2 is YSYEKL. Unmatched junction bases numbered 8, after V lost 1 base and J lost 1 base. The CDR3 is 19 amino acids. The CDR3: CASSQGGLAQGSGANVLTF. The CDR3 DNA is TGCGCCAGCAGCCAAGGGGGACTAGCCCAGGGTTCTGGGGCCAACGTCCTGACTTTC.

The chain couples TRBV5-1 to TRBJ2-1; a possible D gene is TRBD1 (5 bases). Germline CDR1 reads SGHRS; CDR2 reads YFSETQ. Trimming stripped 2 bases from V and 9 bases from J, with 12 bases between. This CDR3 has 13 residues. CDR3 in amino acids: CASSLTDRVEQFF. The CDR3 DNA reads as TGCGCCAGCAGCTTAACTGACAGAGTTGAGCAGTTCTTC. The full variable domain, rest sourced from reference TRBV5-1 and TRBJ2-1, is KAGVTQTPRYLIKTRGQQVTLSCSPISGHRSVSWYQQTPGQGLQFLFEYFSETQRNKGNFPGRFSGRQFSNSRSEMNVSTLELGDSALYLCASSLTDRVEQFFGPGTRLTVL.

This clone was seen just once. V is TRBV27 and J is TRBJ1-6, with 9 bases lining up with TRBD1. The V and J ends lost 5 bases and 8 bases, in that order; junction bases with no gene match: 4. The CDR3 totals 14 residues. Germline-derived CDR1 and CDR2 are MNHEY and SMNVEV (reference sequence). The CDR3 bases are TGTGCCAGCAGTCCGACAGGGGGACATTCACCCCTCCACTTT. Translation gives CASSPTGGHSPLHF.

The V and J genes are TRBV3-1 (or the pseudogene TRBV3-2) and TRBJ2-7; 7 bases are a match to TRBD1. Germline V gene lookup returns CDR1 LGHDT and CDR2 YNNKEL (reference sequence). The CDR3 is made up of 13 amino acids. J gave up 4 bases and V 6 bases, and 6 bases lay outside the gene matches. CDR3 region: CASSWTGRYEQYF. The CDR3 coding sequence is TGTGCCAGCAGTTGGACAGGACGGTACGAGCAGTACTTC.